This T cell receptor (beta chain) emerged from a study of cytomegalovirus exposure and HLA in healthy donors. The repertoire was sequenced with immunoSEQ multiplex PCR; TCRdb's copy has only in-frame clones and lacks some. The data contain some 110,000 clones, less than 90% of them singletons. Germline V CDR1 and CDR2: LGHNA, YNFKEQ. This CDR3 has 13 amino acids. The V gene lost 1 base and the J gene lost 6 bases, with 10 bases spanning the gap. Source material: PBMCs. The V call is TRBV4-2, the J call TRBJ2-7; D may be TRBD1 (6 bases). This TCR was sampled from a man between 18 and 29 years old in good health and CMV-seropositive. CDR3 in amino acids: CASSQGGQPEQYF. In DNA form, the CDR3 reads TGTGCCAGCAGCCAAGGGGGGCAGCCCGAGCAGTACTTC.